The 13 T cell receptor beta chains listed next were all sequenced from one sample in a study of T cell changes during pregnancy in multiple sclerosis. Profiled with immunoSEQ multiplex PCR; TCRdb holds only in-frame clones, not every one. The top ten hold 3.5% to 4% of the sample, which has around 30,000 clones, over 85% seen once. This material consisted of CD8+ T cells from peripheral blood mononuclear cells, taken in the third trimester of pregnancy. These receptor sequences come from a female donor with multiple sclerosis, enrolled in a pregnancy study.

This chain uses TRBV5-5 with TRBJ2-3; 8 positions match TRBD2. The germline V gene has CDR1 SGHKS and CDR2 YYEKEE (reference sequence). With V trimmed by 0 bases and J by 8 bases, 8 bases remained unmatched. The CDR3 is 15 amino acids. This CDR3 reads CASSLDGGASPTQYF. CDR3 DNA: TGTGCCAGCAGCTTGGACGGGGGGGCATCTCCTACGCAGTATTTT. Looking up the rest from reference TRBV5-5 and TRBJ2-3 gives the full variable domain: DAGVTQSPTHLIKTRGQQVTLRCSPISGHKSVSWYQQVLGQGPQFIFQYYEKEERGRGNFPDRFSARQFPNYSSELNVNALLLGDSALYLCASSLDGGASPTQYFGPGTRLTVL.

The genes are TRBV4-1 and TRBJ2-3; TRBD2 matches at 9 bases. The length of the CDR3 is 14 residues. Trimming at V came to 2 bases and at J to 6 bases, leaving 3 bases not matched to a gene. Looked up from germline, CDR1 is MGHRA and CDR2 is YSYEKL. The CDR3 nucleotides are TGCGCCAGCAGCCAATGGACTAGCGACGATACGCAGTATTTT. Translated: CASSQWTSDDTQYF.

The chain has TRBV5-6 and TRBJ2-3; 7 bases agree with TRBD2. CDR1 and CDR2 (germline): SGHDT, YYEEEE. With V trimmed by 4 bases and J by 5 bases, 10 bases remained unmatched. The CDR3 sequence is 15 residues long. CDR3 DNA: TGTGCCAGCAGCGCGGGGGTGTTGGTAGGAGATACGCAGTATTTT. Its translation is CASSAGVLVGDTQYF.

The V and J genes are TRBV10-3 and TRBJ2-3, with 13 positions matching TRBD2. The CDR3 has 16 amino acids. Per the germline V gene, CDR1 is ENHRY and CDR2 is SYGVKD. V trimming: 1 base; J trimming: 3 bases; junction bases outside the gene matches: 1. Here the CDR3 DNA reads TGTGCCATCAGTGAGTGGGGACTAGCGGGGACAGATACGCAGTATTTT. This sequence encodes CAISEWGLAGTDTQYF.

This clone was seen more than once but under ten times. The chain recombines TRBV6-1 with TRBJ2-7; tentative D call: TRBD1 (6 bases). There are 15 residues in the CDR3. Germline V gene sequence: CDR1 MNHNS, CDR2 SASEGT. V was cut by 6 bases and J by 1 base, with 16 bases left in between. The CDR3 DNA reads TGTGCCAGCAGCGCACAGGGCGCTTCGTCCTACGAGCAGTACTTC. This translates into CASSAQGASSYEQYF.

CDR3 sequence (DNA): TGTGCCAGCAGTCCTTCAGGGGGGCCCGCCTACGAGCAGTACTTC. This sequence encodes CASSPSGGPAYEQYF. The gene calls are TRBV6-6 and TRBJ2-7, with a possible D match to TRBD1 (7 bases). V lost 5 bases to trimming and J lost 2 bases, with 16 bases between them. CDR3 length equals 15 residues. Germline V lookup: CDR1 MNHNY, CDR2 SVGAGI (reference sequence).

The CDR3 region is CASSGIRGNEQFF. The CDR3 region has the DNA TGTGCCAGCAGCGGGATACGGGGTAATGAGCAGTTCTTC. The J gene is TRBJ2-1, the V gene TRBV9; D possibly corresponds to TRBD2 (5 bases). The CDR3 contains 13 residues. Per germline, CDR1 SGDLS and CDR2 YYNGEE. V gave up 3 bases and J gave up 7 bases, with 11 bases separating them.

The DNA of the CDR3 is TGTGCCAGCAGCGTAGGGGACAGGGAGGTGAACGAGCAGTACTTC. Its protein is CASSVGDREVNEQYF. The J gene is TRBJ2-7, the V gene TRBV9; 9 nucleotides line up with TRBD1. The V segment lost 0 bases and the J segment 5 bases; nucleotides outside the gene matches: 6. The CDR3 covers 15 residues. Germline V lookup: CDR1 SGDLS, CDR2 YYNGEE. Using reference TRBV9 and TRBJ2-7 for the parts outside the CDR3, the full variable domain is DSGVTQTPKHLITATGQRVTLRCSPRSGDLSVYWYQQSLDQGLQFLIQYYNGEERAKGNILERFSAQQFPDLHSELNLSSLELGDSALYFCASSVGDREVNEQYFGPGTRLTVT.

The V gene is TRBV5-4, the J gene TRBJ2-1; 13 nucleotides line up with TRBD2. Germline CDR1 is SGHNT and CDR2 is YYREEE (reference sequence). The CDR3 is made up of 16 amino acids. The V gene end was trimmed by 3 bases and the J gene end by 5 bases; junction bases not matched to a gene: 5. CDR3: CASSWRLAGGDNEQFF. CDR3 nucleotide sequence: TGTGCCAGCAGCTGGAGACTAGCGGGGGGAGACAATGAGCAGTTCTTC. The full variable domain, in which reference TRBV5-4 and TRBJ2-1 provide the parts outside the CDR3, is ETGVTQSPTHLIKTRGQQVTLRCSSQSGHNTVSWYQQALGQGPQFIFQYYREEENGRGNFPPRFSGLQFPNYSSELNVNALELDDSALYLCASSWRLAGGDNEQFFGPGTRLTVL.

The chain carries TRBV9 and TRBJ2-3; TRBD2 matches at 12 bases. V lost 0 bases, J lost 4 bases, and 3 bases stayed unmatched. This CDR3 region has 16 residues. In germline, CDR1 is SGDLS, CDR2 YYNGEE. The CDR3 spells CASSVGTSGVSDTQYF. The CDR3 bases are TGTGCCAGCAGCGTAGGGACTAGCGGGGTCTCAGATACGCAGTATTTT.

J is TRBJ2-7 and V is TRBV9; TRBD1 matches at 9 bases. CDR1 is SGDLS, CDR2 YYNGEE, per germline. The CDR3 loop spans 14 amino acids. J lost 6 bases, V lost 0 bases, and 4 bases had no gene match. For the CDR3, the DNA is TGTGCCAGCAGCGTAGGGGACAGGGTGGGCGAGCAGTACTTC. Translated: CASSVGDRVGEQYF.

The V call is TRBV11-3, the J call TRBJ2-3; D unclear. Germline V lookup: CDR1 SGHNT, CDR2 YENEEA. Trimming cost V 2 bases and J 1 base, with 7 bases left between them. The CDR3 spans 14 residues. Written as DNA, the CDR3 is TGTGCCAGCAGCTTACGGTTCGGCACAGATACGCAGTATTTT. Protein product: CASSLRFGTDTQYF. Using reference TRBV11-3 and TRBJ2-3 for the parts outside the CDR3, the full variable domain is EAGVVQSPRYKIIEKKQPVAFWCNPISGHNTLYWYLQNLGQGPELLIRYENEEAVDDSQLPKDRFSAERLKGVDSTLKIQPAELGDSAVYLCASSLRFGTDTQYFGPGTRLTVL.

Concerning this clone itself: The same CDR3 can be traced to other DNA sequences in this sample. The chain recombines TRBV2 with TRBJ1-1; D remains unclear. The CDR3 sequence is 13 residues long. Germline V lookup: CDR1 SNHLY, CDR2 FYNNEI. The ends were cut back, 4 bases at V and 0 bases at J, with 6 bases in the middle. This CDR3 is CASSAGLNTEAFF. In nucleotides, the CDR3 is TGTGCCAGCAGTGCGGGTCTGAACACTGAAGCTTTCTTT.